Presented here are 18 T cell receptor beta chains from one specimen sequenced in a study of T cells expressing NK-cell markers (TCRdb year 2020). The library was made by 5' RACE. Sequenced on an Illumina HiSeq 2000. Following reprocessing of the reads by TCRdb, the data hold one row per CDR3 protein sequence and no DNA is available. The table held for this sample gives some 410,000 distinct CDR3 sequences. Jointly, the top ten make up more than 7% of the sample. The sample was blood T cells: a sorted CD56 or NKG2C T cell subset, CD4+ or CD8+ T cells, or bulk PBMC T cells (not recorded which). The receptors stem from a woman between 18 and 69 years old in good health.

The rearrangement joins TRBV11-1 to TRBJ2-7; the TCRdb call, TRBD2, lacks DNA for checking. Per germline, CDR1 SGHAT and CDR2 FQDESV (reference sequence). The CDR3 covers 18 residues. Here the CDR3 reads CASSYPASSGRGLYEQYF.

V and J are TRBV20-1 and TRBJ1-5; no DNA is available, so the TRBD1 call from TCRdb remains unchecked. The length of the CDR3 is 15 residues. Germline CDR1 DFQATT, CDR2 SNEGSKA (reference sequence). CDR3: CSATRGQASNQPQHF.

The rearrangement links TRBV20-1 to TRBJ2-1. The germline gives CDR1 DFQATT, CDR2 SNEGSKA (reference sequence). This CDR3 is 14 amino acids long. CDR3 amino acids: CSASRPDSYNEQFF.

The chain is built from TRBV5-1 and TRBJ1-1. CDR3 length: 14 amino acids. CDR1 SGHRS and CDR2 YFSETQ come from the germline V gene. The CDR3 sequence: CASSLWLGNTEAFF.

This chain uses TRBV7-2 with TRBJ2-1. This CDR3 has 15 amino acids. From germline, CDR1 is SGHTA and CDR2 FQGNSA. The CDR3: CASSLGAGVGNEQFF.

V and J are TRBV5-5 and TRBJ2-1. Germline values: CDR1 SGHKS, CDR2 YYEKEE (reference sequence). This CDR3 is built from 14 residues. The CDR3 sequence is CASSDLGARDEQFF.

The chain uses TRBV11-2 and TRBJ2-5; as DNA is missing, the TRBD1 call by TCRdb cannot be tested. The CDR3 length is 15 residues. The germline gives CDR1 SGHAT, CDR2 FQNNGV. The CDR3 protein is CASTQGTAYQETQYF.

This chain joins TRBV7-9 and TRBJ2-7; TCRdb's assignment of TRBD1 cannot be checked, as there is no DNA. Germline lookup yields CDR1 SEHNR and CDR2 FQNEAQ (reference sequence). The CDR3 has 14 residues. The CDR3 spells CASSSRVITYEQYF.

The CDR3 sequence is CSAEGSGAPNTEAFF. The V and J genes are TRBV20-1 and TRBJ1-1. The CDR3 is 15 residues long. Germline CDR1 is DFQATT and CDR2 is SNEGSKA (reference sequence).

This rearrangement joins TRBV6-2 or TRBV6-3 to TRBJ2-1. Per the germline V gene, CDR1 is MNHEY and CDR2 is SVGEGT. This CDR3 spans 12 amino acids. CDR3 residues: CASSYLNNEQFF.

The CDR3 loop reads CASKLAGNYEQYF. The chain joins TRBV7-9 to TRBJ2-7. The CDR3 has 13 amino acids. Germline V gives CDR1 SEHNR, CDR2 FQNEAQ (reference sequence). The entire variable domain, with the rest obtained from reference TRBV7-9 and TRBJ2-7, is as follows: DTGVSQNPRHKITKRGQNVTFRCDPISEHNRLYWYRQTLGQGPEFLTYFQNEAQLEKSRLLSDRFSAERPKGSFSTLEIQRTEQGDSAMYLCASKLAGNYEQYFGPGTRLTVT.

The chain links TRBV29-1 to TRBJ1-6. Germline-derived CDR1 and CDR2 are SQVTM and ANQGSEA. CDR3 length: 14 residues. CDR3 in amino acids: CSVSQGGYNSPLHF. The full variable domain, completed using reference TRBV29-1 and TRBJ1-6, is SAVISQKPSRDICQRGTSLTIQCQVDSQVTMMFWYRQQPGQSLTLIATANQGSEATYESGFVIDKFPISRPNLTFSTLTVSNMSPEDSSIYLCSVSQGGYNSPLHFGNGTRLTVT.

The rearrangement links TRBV11-1 to TRBJ2-7; TCRdb selects TRBD1, and the lack of DNA leaves this call unchecked. Germline V gives CDR1 SGHAT, CDR2 FQDESV (reference sequence). The CDR3 totals 14 residues. The CDR3 loop is CASSSGSRADEQYF.

The chain uses TRBV9 and TRBJ2-5; there is no DNA to check the TCRdb D call of TRBD1. The CDR3 has 14 amino acids. From germline, CDR1 is SGDLS and CDR2 YYNGEE. The CDR3 here is CASSVGVRGETQYF.

The gene calls are TRBV27 and TRBJ2-1; without DNA, the TCRdb call of TRBD2 cannot be checked. Germline-derived CDR1 and CDR2 are MNHEY and SMNVEV (reference sequence). The CDR3 runs to 13 residues. This CDR3 is CASRGGPYNEQFF.

The chain has TRBV20-1 and TRBJ2-1. Per germline, CDR1 DFQATT and CDR2 SNEGSKA (reference sequence). This CDR3 has 16 amino acids. The CDR3 sequence is CSARAPLASPYNEQFF.

This chain links TRBV25-1 with TRBJ1-1; TCRdb designates TRBD1, a call that cannot be tested without DNA. Germline V gene lookup returns CDR1 MGHDK and CDR2 SYGVNS. The CDR3 runs to 13 residues. Here the CDR3 reads CASSVGGVTEAFF.

The V gene is TRBV15, the J gene TRBJ2-1; the D gene TCRdb calls, TRBD1, cannot be checked with no DNA. Germline V gene data show CDR1 as LNHNV and CDR2 as YYDKDF (reference sequence). The CDR3 extends over 15 amino acids. This CDR3 is CATSPTLTGTNEQFF.